The subject of this entry is one T cell receptor beta chain. TCRdb keeps only in-frame clones here, not all; method: immunoSEQ multiplex PCR. Of under 350,000 clones listed, 65% to 90% are singletons. This sample stems from a study of blood T cell repertoires in COVID-19. Study-wide background: Sources were T cells, B-cell-depleted T cells, or PBMCs; the material itself was cDNA or gDNA.

Germline CDR1 and CDR2: MDHEN and SYDVKM. There are 14 residues in the CDR3. J was trimmed by 4 bases and V by 5 bases; bases with no gene match: 5. The TCR was taken from a human donor in a cohort sampled during active COVID-19. J is TRBJ1-1 and V is TRBV28; 9 nucleotides match TRBD1. The sequencing sample was made of peripheral blood. The CDR3 here is CASSLTGGGTEAFF. CDR3 sequence (DNA): TGTGCCAGCAGTCTGACAGGGGGTGGCACTGAAGCTTTCTTT.